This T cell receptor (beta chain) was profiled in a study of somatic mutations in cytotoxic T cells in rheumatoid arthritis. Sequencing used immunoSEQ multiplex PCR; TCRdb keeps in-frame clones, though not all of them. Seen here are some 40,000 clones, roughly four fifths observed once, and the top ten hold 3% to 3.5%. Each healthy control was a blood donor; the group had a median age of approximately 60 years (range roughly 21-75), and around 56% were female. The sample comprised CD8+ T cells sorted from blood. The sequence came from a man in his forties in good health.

The CDR3 spells CASSPSGSSYGYTF. CDR3 nucleotide sequence: TGTGCCAGCAGCCCCTCAGGGTCGAGCTATGGCTACACCTTC. The chain joins TRBV28 to TRBJ1-2, with D maybe TRBD1 (5 bases). The length of the CDR3 is 14 residues. Germline CDR1 MDHEN, CDR2 SYDVKM. Trimming stripped 6 bases from V and 4 bases from J, with 15 bases between.